Listed below are T cell receptor beta chains from one sample, sequenced in a study of T cell responses to AZD1222 COVID-19 vaccine. Sequenced by immunoSEQ multiplex PCR; TCRdb stores in-frame clones only, minus some. The sample shows about 130,000 clones, approximately 85% of them seen only once. The sample in question was peripheral blood, obtained on day 0 of AZD1222 vaccination. The source of these receptors is an adult in good health. The CDR3 runs from the conserved cysteine through the conserved F or W. D genes are given only for firm matches. Expanded clones are given a class, and other clones once, few, many or no size at all.

TGCGCCAGCAGCTACGATTCGACAGCCTCATATGGCTACACCTTC	CASSYDSTASYGYTF	TRBV5-1	few	TRBJ1-2	NA
TGTGCCAGCAGCCCTAACCGACAGGGGCTGGGCGGCTACACCTTC	CASSPNRQGLGGYTF	TRBV11-2	NA	TRBJ1-2	TRBD1
TGTGCCAGCAGTTACGGTGGCGGGGGGGGGAAAGAGACCCAGTACTTC	CASSYGGGGGKETQYF	TRBV6-2/TRBV6-3	NA	TRBJ2-5	TRBD2
TGTGCCTGGAGGGGGACCTGGCAGTTGGGGAATTCACCCCTCCACTTT	CAWRGTWQLGNSPLHF	TRBV30	NA	TRBJ1-6	NA
TGTGCCATCAGTGAGGTGGAGGGACGAGCTTTCTTT	CAISEVEGRAFF	TRBV10-3	NA	TRBJ1-1	NA
TGTGCCAGCAGCTCAGACAGGGGGCTCGGCTATGGCTACACCTTC	CASSSDRGLGYGYTF	TRBV11-2	NA	TRBJ1-2	TRBD1
TGTGCCACCAGTGCCCCGGGAGGGTCTCTCGAGCAGTACTTC	CATSAPGGSLEQYF	TRBV24-1	NA	TRBJ2-7	TRBD2
TGTGCCAGCAGTCAGAGGGTGGACACTGAAGCTTTCTTT	CASSQRVDTEAFF	TRBV9	once	TRBJ1-1	NA
TGTGCCAGCAGCTCCGGGGGGACAGGGATTAACTATGGCTACACCTTC	CASSSGGTGINYGYTF	TRBV7-9	NA	TRBJ1-2	TRBD1
TGTGCCAGCAGCCGGGGGCATGGGAGGGATTCTGGAAACACCATATATTTT	CASSRGHGRDSGNTIYF	TRBV7-9	few	TRBJ1-3	NA
TGTGCCAGCATGGAGATGGGGGACAATCAGCCCCAGCATTTT	CASMEMGDNQPQHF	TRBV5-6	NA	TRBJ1-5	NA
TGTGCCAGCAGCCAAAGAACGAGGCGGGAGAGTAGGGATACGCAGTATTTT	CASSQRTRRESRDTQYF	TRBV7-8	few	TRBJ2-3	TRBD2
TGTGCCAGCAGTTACACTAGCGGGGGGGCTGTCAAGCAGTACTTC	CASSYTSGGAVKQYF	TRBV6-6	once	TRBJ2-7	TRBD2
TGCGCCAGCAGTGCAGGGGGCCATTATAATTCACCCCTCCACTTT	CASSAGGHYNSPLHF	TRBV10-1	NA	TRBJ1-6	TRBD1
TGTGCCAGCACCGGGACGGGGGGCGGCTACACCTTC	CASTGTGGGYTF	TRBV6-5	NA	TRBJ1-2	NA
TGTGCCAGTAGAATGCCGGGACACGGTGCGCAGTATTTT	CASRMPGHGAQYF	TRBV19	NA	TRBJ2-3	NA
TGTGCCAGCATTTCAGGGACTAGCGGGGACCCTAGCACAGATACGCAGTATTTT	CASISGTSGDPSTDTQYF	TRBV27	NA	TRBJ2-3	TRBD2
TGTGCCAGCCCCCCCGACGGCATAAACACTGAAGCTTTCTTT	CASPPDGINTEAFF	TRBV21-1	NA	TRBJ1-1	NA
TGTGCCTGGAGTGTACCTCGGAGGGGGCTTGCTCAGCCCCAGCATTTT	CAWSVPRRGLAQPQHF	TRBV30	few	TRBJ1-5	TRBD1
TGTGCCAGCAAAGGGACTAGCGGGAGGGGTCTCTCGGCAGATACGCAGTATTTT	CASKGTSGRGLSADTQYF	TRBV21-1	NA	TRBJ2-3	NA
TGCGCCAGCAGCCCATGGCAGGGGATTAAGAACGAGCAGTACTTC	CASSPWQGIKNEQYF	TRBV4-1	many	TRBJ2-7	NA
TGCAGTGCTAGTAAAGGTCAAGTCCAAGAGACCCAGTACTTC	CSASKGQVQETQYF	TRBV20-1	NA	TRBJ2-5	NA
TGTGCCAGCAGCTTAGCGCTAGCGGGAGGGGGTGGTACGCAGTATTTT	CASSLALAGGGGTQYF	TRBV11-2	NA	TRBJ2-3	TRBD2
TGTGCCAGCAGTTACCCAGGGGACTACGAGCAGTACTTC	CASSYPGDYEQYF	TRBV6-5	few	TRBJ2-7	NA
TGTGCCAGCTCAAGTACAGGGAACAATCAGCCCCAGCATTTT	CASSSTGNNQPQHF	TRBV6-4	NA	TRBJ1-5	NA
TGTGCCAGCAGCTTCGGGCGGGGGGGCTACAATGAGCAGTTCTTC	CASSFGRGGYNEQFF	TRBV7-2	NA	TRBJ2-1	TRBD2
TGCGCCAGCAGCACCTACAGGGGCAGATCCTACGAGCAGCACTTC	CASSTYRGRSYEQHF	TRBV5-1	NA	TRBJ2-7	TRBD1
TGTGCCAGCAGCCAAGAGAGGAAACGGGAAAAACTGTTTTTT	CASSQERKREKLFF	TRBV4-2	NA	TRBJ1-4	NA